The following is a T cell receptor (beta chain) sequence with its context. No antigen is known for it. TCRdb's copy holds only in-frame clones and misses some; the assay was immunoSEQ multiplex PCR. The data contain some 140,000 clones, 92% of them seen just once; the ten biggest clones take up less than 2%. These data are taken from a study of T cell responses to AZD1222 COVID-19 vaccine. Points from the study as a whole: CD4 TCRs covered the whole spike, strongest at regions 160-218 and 743-854.

Per germline, CDR1 SEHNR and CDR2 FQNEAQ (reference sequence). CDR3 length: 15 amino acids. Trimming shortened V by 8 bases and J by 4 bases, and 20 bases separated the two germline ends. The TCR sequence derives from an adult in good health. The specimen comprised peripheral blood, sampled on day 0 of AZD1222 vaccination. The V call is TRBV7-9, the J call TRBJ2-5, with D possibly TRBD1 on 5 matching bases. CDR3 residues: CASCEPQGRAETQYF. CDR3 coding DNA: TGTGCCAGCTGCGAGCCTCAGGGTCGGGCAGAGACCCAGTACTTC. Together with reference TRBV7-9 and TRBJ2-5, the CDR3 gives the full variable domain: DTGVSQNPRHKITKRGQNVTFRCDPISEHNRLYWYRQTLGQGPEFLTYFQNEAQLEKSRLLSDRFSAERPKGSFSTLEIQRTEQGDSAMYLCASCEPQGRAETQYFGPGTRLLVL.